Listed here are 13 T cell receptor beta chains from one sample, sequenced in a study of blood T cell repertoires in COVID-19. Sequencing was performed with immunoSEQ multiplex PCR; in TCRdb, only in-frame clones are kept and a portion is missing. The sample holds 300,000 to 400,000 clones, 75% to 90% seen once. Source material: PBMCs or T cells enriched from blood (not recorded which). These receptors all stem from a woman in her twenties or thirties who had been exposed to COVID-19.

Many counts were recorded for this clone. The chain has TRBV3-1 (or the pseudogene TRBV3-2) and TRBJ1-3; 9 nucleotides align to TRBD1. The CDR3 covers 15 residues. V lost 2 bases and J lost 5; bases outside the gene matches: 4. From germline, CDR1 is LGHDT and CDR2 YNNKEL (reference sequence). This CDR3 reads CASSQSGQGRNTIYF. The CDR3 DNA reads as TGTGCCAGCAGCCAATCGGGACAGGGAAGAAACACCATATATTTT.

This clone was seen more than once but under ten times. The chain uses TRBV10-1 and TRBJ2-7; D may be TRBD1 (6 bases). The CDR3 spans 13 residues. Germline values: CDR1 WNHNN, CDR2 SYGVQD (reference sequence). V shed 4 bases and J shed 2 bases, with 9 bases lying between them. The CDR3 sequence is CASSAQGPYEQYF. CDR3 coding DNA: TGCGCCAGCAGTGCACAGGGTCCCTACGAGCAGTACTTC.

V usage is TRBV4-1 and J usage is TRBJ1-6; 9 nucleotides match TRBD1. The V segment lost 0 bases and the J segment 9 bases; nucleotides outside the gene matches: 3. Germline V gives CDR1 MGHRA, CDR2 YSYEKL. The CDR3 runs 15 residues. The CDR3 DNA reads as TGCGCCAGCAGCCAAGACGACAGGGGGATTTCACCCCTCCACTTT. Protein product: CASSQDDRGISPLHF.

The genes are TRBV27 and TRBJ1-4; 7 positions agree with TRBD1. CDR3 size: 17 residues. V lost 5 bases and J lost 5; bases outside the gene matches: 14. CDR1 and CDR2 (germline): MNHEY, SMNVEV (reference sequence). The CDR3 bases are TGTGCCAGCAGTCCGAGGGACAGTATAGAAAAGAATGAAAAACTGTTTTTT. Its protein is CASSPRDSIEKNEKLFF.

For the CDR3, the DNA is TGTGCCAGCAACAGTCTGAACACTGAAGCTTTCTTT. It encodes CASNSLNTEAFF. The chain couples TRBV12-3 or TRBV12-4 to TRBJ1-1; D is ambiguous. The CDR3 consists of 12 residues. Trimming took off 7 bases at V and 0 bases at J, with 6 bases between the two ends.

This clone is a singleton in its sample. The V and J genes are TRBV2 and TRBJ2-2, with a possible D match to TRBD1 (6 bases). The germline V gene has CDR1 SNHLY and CDR2 FYNNEI. Trimming stripped 7 bases from V and 1 base from J, with 16 bases between. The length of the CDR3 is 16 residues. Here the CDR3 reads CASNYLTGKNTGELFF. The CDR3 DNA sequence: TGTGCCAGCAATTACTTAACAGGGAAGAACACCGGGGAGCTGTTTTTT.

The genes are TRBV5-8 and TRBJ2-7, with 7 bases identical to TRBD1. Germline V lookup: CDR1 SGHTS, CDR2 YDEGEE. The CDR3 consists of 15 residues. V lost 0 bases to trimming and J lost 2 bases; unmatched junction nucleotides: 5. DNA of the CDR3: TGTGCCAGCAGCTTGGACAGGGGAAAAACCTACGAGCAGTACTTC. It is translated as CASSLDRGKTYEQYF.

This rearrangement joins TRBV10-3 to TRBJ2-3, with 8 bases aligning to TRBD1. Trimming took 5 bases from V and 3 from J; bases not matched to a gene: 10. Germline CDR1 is ENHRY and CDR2 is SYGVKD. The CDR3 runs 16 residues. Here the CDR3 reads CAISSRQGQKTDTQYF. The CDR3 DNA is TGTGCCATCAGTTCTAGACAGGGGCAAAAAACAGATACGCAGTATTTT.

This clone appeared once. The chain joins TRBV19 to TRBJ1-3; 8 positions match TRBD1. V lost 6 bases to trimming and J lost 4 bases; unmatched junction nucleotides: 5. Germline-derived CDR1 and CDR2 are LNHDA and SQIVND (reference sequence). The CDR3 contains 14 residues. CDR3 sequence (DNA): TGTGCCAGTAGAGATCAGGGGGCCGGAAACACCATATATTTT. Encoded protein: CASRDQGAGNTIYF.

This chain joins TRBV11-2 and TRBJ2-1; tentative D call: TRBD2 (7 bases). This CDR3 comprises 17 residues. With 4 bases removed from V and 1 base from J, the gap between germline ends came to 17 bases. The germline gives CDR1 SGHAT, CDR2 FQNNGV. This CDR3 is CASSSPGGAGSYNEQFF. In DNA, the CDR3 is TGTGCCAGCAGCTCCCCTGGGGGGGCGGGTTCCTACAATGAGCAGTTCTTC.

The genes are TRBV3-1 (or the pseudogene TRBV3-2) and TRBJ2-6; D is uncertain. With 0 bases removed from V and 4 bases from J, the gap between germline ends came to 4 bases. The CDR3 contains 14 residues. CDR1 and CDR2 (germline): LGHDT, YNNKEL (reference sequence). In nucleotides, the CDR3 is TGTGCCAGCAGCCAAGAATCGGGGGCCAACGTCCTGACTTTC. Translation gives CASSQESGANVLTF.

This clone appeared once. The genes are TRBV6-5 and TRBJ2-7; 7 bases agree with TRBD2. V trimming: 6 bases; J trimming: 3 bases; junction bases outside the gene matches: 11. Germline V gene sequence: CDR1 MNHEY, CDR2 SVGAGI. The length of the CDR3 is 15 residues. CDR3 amino acids: CASRGGKAGYYEQYF. The DNA of the CDR3 is TGTGCCAGCAGGGGGGGGAAGGCGGGATACTACGAGCAGTACTTC.

This clone was counted many times. The chain carries TRBV12-5 and TRBJ1-5; D may be TRBD1 (6 bases). There are 16 residues in the CDR3. Between the trimmed V and J ends, which lost 6 bases and 1 base, there was a span of 16 bases. Germline assignment: CDR1 LGHNT and CDR2 FRNRAP. The CDR3 spells CASGLGGRASNQPQHF. CDR3 bases: TGTGCTAGTGGCTTAGGGGGTCGGGCCAGCAATCAGCCCCAGCATTTT.